The 6 T cell receptor beta chains in this list originate from one sample, sequenced in a study of CD8 T cells in ankylosing spondylitis. TCRdb re-derived calls from the 5' RACE reads in MiXCR, one entry per CDR3 protein. The repertoire holds some 130,000 distinct CDR3 sequences, with roughly 8% as singletons. The sequencing sample was made of synovial fluid, either unsorted or a sorted T cell fraction (not recorded which). Every receptor here comes from a male donor with ankylosing spondylitis.

This clonotype came up many times. V gene TRBV6-5 combines with J gene TRBJ1-5; TRBD1 matches 7 bases. Germline loops: CDR1 MNHEY, CDR2 SVGAGI. V lost 4 bases and J lost 7; bases outside the gene matches: 4. CDR3 length: 13 amino acids. The CDR3 DNA reads TGTGCCAGCAGTTTACAGGGGTACCAGCCCCAGCATTTT. Residues: CASSLQGYQPQHF.

This clonotype was detected ten times or more. V usage is TRBV3-1 and J usage is TRBJ2-3; D is unclear. CDR1 is LGHDT and CDR2 is YNNKEL in the germline V gene (reference sequence). This CDR3 is built from 12 residues. V lost 3 bases, J lost 2 bases, and 3 bases lay in between. In nucleotides, the CDR3 is TGTGCCAGCAGCCACATCACAGATACGCAGTATTTT. It encodes CASSHITDTQYF.

The sample holds many counts of this clonotype. The CDR3 loop is CASSRDGSYEQYF. In DNA form, the CDR3 reads TGTGCCAGCAGCCGCGACGGCTCCTACGAGCAGTACTTC. The chain combines TRBV13 with TRBJ2-7, with D hard to call. V was cut by 5 bases and J by 0 bases, with 8 bases left in between. The CDR3 runs 13 residues. Germline V gene lookup returns CDR1 PRHDT and CDR2 FYEKMQ (reference sequence).

This clonotype was detected ten times or more. This sequence joins TRBV25-1 and TRBJ1-5; 7 nucleotides match TRBD1. J lost 5 bases, V lost 4 bases, and 8 bases had no gene match. Germline lookup yields CDR1 MGHDK and CDR2 SYGVNS. This CDR3 is built from 15 residues. The CDR3: CASSALDREDQPQHF. CDR3 sequence (DNA): TGTGCCAGCAGTGCCTTAGACAGGGAGGATCAGCCCCAGCATTTT.

The chain is built from TRBV20-1 and TRBJ1-2; D uncertain. Germline CDR1 and CDR2: DFQATT and SNEGSKA (reference sequence). V dropped 8 bases and J dropped 1 base, with 8 bases sitting between them. The CDR3 runs 11 residues. This CDR3 reads CSTSDNYGYTF. The DNA of the CDR3 is TGCAGTACTTCCGATAACTATGGCTACACCTTC.

This clonotype was observed many times. The rearrangement joins TRBV9 to TRBJ1-4; 9 bases align to TRBD1. V dropped 6 bases and J dropped 8; count of bases not matched to a gene: 8. The germline gives CDR1 SGDLS, CDR2 YYNGEE. This CDR3 has 14 amino acids. CDR3 sequence: CASTDGTGQEKLFF. The CDR3, as DNA: TGTGCCAGCACCGATGGGACAGGGCAGGAAAAACTGTTTTTT.